This TCR beta chain was sequenced during a study of beta chain features in type 1 diabetes (dated by TCRdb to 2016 to 2019). As for the study more broadly: Mean age, gender distribution, total cell number and subset yield did not differ between patients and healthy donors. A total of 85 million to 140 million sorted cells were examined across all samples, and a strong correlation was observed between cell number per subset and RNA yield. Naive and central memory subsets were obtained from all 30 or so donors, but regulatory and stem cell-like memory subsets were isolated from only 8 patients and roughly eight healthy donors. In the study, TCRB repertoires of sorted circulating CD4+ T cell subsets from recently diagnosed type 1 diabetes patients were compared with those of matched healthy donors. Results the study describes overall, beyond this receptor: Because the HLA sub-analyses included only small numbers of individuals, any influence of HLA type on TCRB rearrangement was left unresolved. At VDJ recombination sites, type 1 diabetes patients had fewer insertions and more deleted nucleotides, which implies abnormalities in thymic rearrangement. Naive, central memory and regulatory TCRB repertoires appeared to be more similar among patients than among healthy donors. PCR may preferentially amplify shorter templates, but because patient and control samples were amplified and corrected together, any resulting skew would affect both groups equally. Sequencing cDNA rather than genomic DNA could over-represent highly expressing activated cells, although activation and CD3 levels did not differ between groups. In all four CD4+ subsets, TCRB CDR3 length was moderately but significantly shorter in type 1 diabetes patients.

Regarding this clone: The target of this receptor is not known. No qualities accompany the bases; no much larger clone lies one base away.

The entire amount of isolated RNA was reverse transcribed using the High Capacity cDNA Reverse Transcription Kit, so the sequenced TCRB transcripts were expressed ones. Deep immunoSEQ sequencing was performed on naive, central memory and regulatory T cell samples, with an average of around 3.5 million total reads per sample. Sorted cells were lysed in RLT buffer and RNA was extracted with DNase-treated RNeasy Micro or Mini kits, depending on cell number. To prevent cross-contamination, each cell subset was processed individually, whereas patient and healthy donor samples were processed jointly. The immunoSEQ multiplex PCR was used to amplify TCRB sequences from cDNA, generating 87-bp fragments that spanned the CDR3 region. Sequencing of the amplicons was performed on the Illumina HiSeq platform. As for the original processing: Synthetic template baselines were used to correct PCR bias computationally, reads within Hamming distance 2 were collapsed together, and singletons that could not be merged were discarded. Reads were aligned against IMGT so that V, D and J genes, CDR3 length and insertions or deletions at six rearrangement sites could be assigned. Clonotype counts were normalized to sorted cell number within each subset before computing true diversity and Gini coefficients with the tcR R package. The overlap coefficient, calculated on TCRB nucleotide sequences, was used to quantify repertoire sharing. Out-of-frame TCRB sequences from naive cells were analyzed to stand in for the pre-selection repertoire. TCRdb retrieved this table from immuneACCESS and kept in-frame rearrangements only. Not all clones are present; in checked studies, unresolved V genes account for under half, and no reason is known for the remainder. That table supplies the V and J calls and clone size; D and trimming were determined from the DNA. The sample table contains 500,000 to 700,000 clones; only one count was recorded for around 15% of them. The ten biggest clones cover around 0.1% of the sample.

Each donor gave one peripheral blood draw, approximately 0.11 L on average, collected into heparinised tubes. Naive, central memory, regulatory and stem cell-like memory CD4+ T cells were sorted on a BD FACSAria II using a panel including CD45RO, CCR7, CD25, CD127, CD95 and CD27. All sorted populations exceeded 95% purity. PBMCs were isolated right away by Lymphoprep density gradient centrifugation and were stained directly, without culture. Samples were stained and sorted in pairs, with one healthy donor and one patient per experiment, so that batch effects were minimized. V is cut back by 0 bases and J by 1 base, with 4 bases in the junction unmatched. Including the terminal cysteine and phenylalanine, the CDR3 comprises 16 residues. The CDR3 DNA has 48 bases and is translated from base 1. Sequences SGHRS (CDR1) and YFSETQ (CDR2) are obtained from the germline V gene.

This receptor was taken from a man between 18 and 29 years old in good health. The V and J genes are TRBV5-1 and TRBJ2-3; 8 bases in the junction line up with TRBD2. Sequencing was performed on naive CD4+ T cells from blood. The intended sense of this specimen's cell subset or site label: true naive CD4+ T cells. The sequence in DNA is TGCGCCAGCAGCTTGGGCGGGGGGCGCGGCACAGATACGCAGTATTTT. Protein translation: CASSLGGGRGTDTQYF. Extended through the reference TRBV5-1 and TRBJ2-3 proteins, this CDR3 yields the full variable domain: KAGVTQTPRYLIKTRGQQVTLSCSPISGHRSVSWYQQTPGQGLQFLFEYFSETQRNKGNFPGRFSGRQFSNSRSEMNVSTLELGDSALYLCASSLGGGRGTDTQYFGPGTRLTVL.